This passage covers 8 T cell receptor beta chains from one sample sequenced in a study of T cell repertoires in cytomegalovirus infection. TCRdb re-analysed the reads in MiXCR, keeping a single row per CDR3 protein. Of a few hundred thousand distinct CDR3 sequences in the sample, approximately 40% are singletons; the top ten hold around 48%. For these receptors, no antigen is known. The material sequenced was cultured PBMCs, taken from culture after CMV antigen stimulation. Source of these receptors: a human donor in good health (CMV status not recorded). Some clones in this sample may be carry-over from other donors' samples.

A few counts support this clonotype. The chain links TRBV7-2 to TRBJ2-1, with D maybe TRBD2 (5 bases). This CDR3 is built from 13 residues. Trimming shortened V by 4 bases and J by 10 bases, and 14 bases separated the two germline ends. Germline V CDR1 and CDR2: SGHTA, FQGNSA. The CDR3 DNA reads TGTGCCAGCAGCTCCCCTAGCTCCCGCGAGCAGTTCTTC. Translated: CASSSPSSREQFF.

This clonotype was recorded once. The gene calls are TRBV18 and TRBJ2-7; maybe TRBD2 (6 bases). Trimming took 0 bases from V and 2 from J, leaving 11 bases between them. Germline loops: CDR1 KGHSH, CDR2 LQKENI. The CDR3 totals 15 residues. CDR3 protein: CASSPPGLNAYEQYF. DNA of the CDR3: TGTGCCAGCTCACCACCGGGACTCAACGCCTACGAGCAGTACTTC.

This CDR3 reads CSARNPQWSTEAFF. The DNA of the CDR3 is TGCAGTGCTAGAAACCCACAGTGGAGCACTGAAGCTTTCTTT. V and J are TRBV20-1 and TRBJ1-1; no reliable D call. The CDR3 sequence is 14 residues long. Deletions cut 2 bases from V and 4 bases from J, with 14 bases between. Looked up from germline, CDR1 is DFQATT and CDR2 is SNEGSKA (reference sequence).

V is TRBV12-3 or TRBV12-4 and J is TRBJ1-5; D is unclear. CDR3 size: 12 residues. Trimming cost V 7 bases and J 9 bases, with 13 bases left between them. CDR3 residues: CASTTAVGPQHF. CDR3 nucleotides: TGTGCCAGCACTACCGCCGTGGGGCCCCAGCATTTT.

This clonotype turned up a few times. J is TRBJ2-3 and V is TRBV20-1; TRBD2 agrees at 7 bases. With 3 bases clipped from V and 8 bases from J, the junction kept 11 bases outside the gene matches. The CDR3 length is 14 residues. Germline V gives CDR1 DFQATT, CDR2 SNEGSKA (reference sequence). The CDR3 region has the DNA TGCAGTGCTAGGTCCGGCGGGAGCTGGAGTACGCAGTATTTT. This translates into CSARSGGSWSTQYF.

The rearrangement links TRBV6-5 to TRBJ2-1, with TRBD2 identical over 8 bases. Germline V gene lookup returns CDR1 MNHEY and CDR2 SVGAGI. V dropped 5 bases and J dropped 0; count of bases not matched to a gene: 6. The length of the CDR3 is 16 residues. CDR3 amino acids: CASSPAGGHSYNEQFF. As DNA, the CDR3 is TGTGCCAGCAGTCCCGCGGGGGGCCACTCCTACAATGAGCAGTTCTTC.

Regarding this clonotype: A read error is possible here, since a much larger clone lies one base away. The CDR3 loop is CASSALVGSFYEQYF. The CDR3 bases are TGTGCCAGCAGCGCTTTAGTGGGGTCTTTCTACGAGCAGTACTTC. This rearrangement joins TRBV7-2 to TRBJ2-7; no reliable D call. The CDR3 is made up of 15 amino acids. The germline V and J ends were trimmed by 5 bases and 3 bases, with 17 bases remaining between them. Looked up from germline, CDR1 is SGHTA and CDR2 is FQGNSA.

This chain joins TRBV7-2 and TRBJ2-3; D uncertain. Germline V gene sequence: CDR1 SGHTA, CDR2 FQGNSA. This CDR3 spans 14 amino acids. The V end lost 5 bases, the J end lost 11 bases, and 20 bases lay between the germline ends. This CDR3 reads CASSPRNSPLRQYF. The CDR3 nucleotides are TGTGCCAGCAGCCCCAGGAACAGCCCCCTGAGGCAGTATTTT.